The 6 T cell receptor beta chains presented below share a single source sample, sequenced in a study of T cells in Graves' hyperthyroidism and ophthalmopathy (dated by TCRdb to about 2019). Libraries were made using multiplex PCR. The run used an Illumina HiSeq 2000. Amplification of TCR beta CDR3 regions was carried out from RNA transcripts. A first-round RT-PCR of the TCR CDR3 used the HTBI primer set with the Qiagen OneStep RT-PCR kit. TCRdb's own reprocessing of the public reads used fastp at Q25 and MiXCR and kept productive beta chains. Every distinct CDR3 protein forms one entry, paired with its most common genes and DNA. The sample table holds 450,000 to 650,000 distinct CDR3 sequences, of which approximately 15% were seen once. The ten top clones hold around 7% of the sample. Input material: blood. The source of these receptors is a woman aged 18 to 35 with Graves' ophthalmopathy.

The CDR3 here is CASSLVARETQYF. The CDR3, as DNA: TGTGCCAGCAGCTTGGTTGCCCGGGAGACCCAGTACTTC. The gene calls are TRBV5-5 and TRBJ2-5; unclear D gene. The CDR3 is made up of 13 amino acids. V lost 0 bases, J lost 5 bases, and 8 bases lay in between. The V gene's germline CDR1 is SGHKS and CDR2 YYEKEE (reference sequence).

This clonotype was counted at least ten times. The chain employs TRBV27 and TRBJ1-2; D not resolved. The length of the CDR3 is 15 residues. V was trimmed by 4 bases and J by 3 bases, leaving 15 bases between them. Germline V gene sequence: CDR1 MNHEY, CDR2 SMNVEV (reference sequence). The chain's CDR3 is CASSSGGPEDYGYTF. The CDR3 DNA is TGTGCCAGCAGTTCAGGAGGACCCGAGGACTATGGCTACACCTTC.

The chain couples TRBV28 to TRBJ1-1; D is undetermined. V lost 7 bases, J lost 2 bases, and 14 bases lay in between. The length of the CDR3 is 14 residues. Germline CDR1 and CDR2: MDHEN and SYDVKM. CDR3 region: CASIVLRINTEAFF. CDR3 coding DNA: TGTGCCAGCATCGTACTGCGCATTAACACTGAAGCTTTCTTT. Full variable domain (outside the CDR3, taken from reference TRBV28 and TRBJ1-1): DVKVTQSSRYLVKRTGEKVFLECVQDMDHENMFWYRQDPGLGLRLIYFSYDVKMKEKGDIPEGYSVSREKKERFSLILESASTNQTSMYLCASIVLRINTEAFFGQGTRLTVV.

Worth noting for this clonotype: This CDR3 is missing its conserved last phenylalanine or tryptophan, likely due to a read error. The chain has TRBV28 and TRBJ1-1; D not certain. Germline V lookup: CDR1 MDHEN, CDR2 SYDVKM. This CDR3 region has 15 residues. Trimming took 8 bases from V and 1 from J, leaving 17 bases between them. The CDR3, as DNA: TGTGCCAGCTTTACACTCGGACGGAGGAACACTGAAGCTTTCCTT. Protein: CASFTLGRRNTEAFL.

This clonotype was picked up many times. The chain links TRBV19 to TRBJ2-1; D not certain. V was pared by 5 bases and J by 0 bases, with 11 bases between. Germline values: CDR1 LNHDA, CDR2 SQIVND (reference sequence). This CDR3 comprises 15 residues. The CDR3 DNA sequence: TGTGCCAGTAGTGTTGAACCGAGCTCCTACAATGAGCAGTTCTTC. Its protein is CASSVEPSSYNEQFF. The full variable domain, rest sourced from reference TRBV19 and TRBJ2-1, is DGGITQSPKYLFRKEGQNVTLSCEQNLNHDAMYWYRQDPGQGLRLIYYSQIVNDFQKGDIAEGYSVSREKKESFPLTVTSAQKNPTAFYLCASSVEPSSYNEQFFGPGTRLTVL.

As to this clonotype: A much larger clone is a single base away; this may be a read error. The genes are TRBV7-3 and TRBJ2-7; D is unclear. The assigned J gene may be wrong: the sequence end matches TRBJ2-1 better. Germline values: CDR1 SGHTA, CDR2 FQGTGA. This CDR3 contains 13 residues. In DNA form, the CDR3 reads TGTGCCAGCAGCTTATCGGACCCCTACGAGCAGTTCTTC. It specifies CASSLSDPYEQFF.